Listed below are T cell receptor beta chains from one sample, sequenced in a study of blood T cell repertoires in COVID-19. The table came from immunoSEQ multiplex PCR; TCRdb's copy has only in-frame clones and leaves some out. The profile covers 200,000 to 250,000 clones, with roughly 81% appearing a single time and 2.9% taken by the ten largest. Material: peripheral blood. Receptors were obtained from a man in his fifties who had recovered from COVID-19. Each CDR3 is given with its conserved first and last residue. Fields, in order: clone size, V gene, J gene, D gene, CDR3 length, CDR3 DNA, CDR3 protein. The D gene is left open where the match is weak. Clone size is given for some rows only: seen once, a few or many times, or a class if the clone is expanded.

NA	TRBV13	TRBJ2-2	TRBD2	18	TGTGCCAGCAGCTCCCGGGGGGGGCGCGTCGCCAAGGCCGGGGAGCTGTTTTTT	CASSSRGGRVAKAGELFF
NA	TRBV5-1	TRBJ2-1	TRBD2	17	TGCGCCAGCAGCTTCGCGACTAGCGGGAGTGAGCTCAATGAGCAGTTCTTC	CASSFATSGSELNEQFF
NA	TRBV28	TRBJ1-2	TRBD1	13	TGTGCCAGCAGCACCCAGGGGGCTTTTGGCTACACCTTC	CASSTQGAFGYTF
once	TRBV3-1/TRBV3-2	TRBJ2-7	NA	15	TGTGCCAGCAGCCAAGATTCACAGGGCTTCTACGAGCAGTACTTC	CASSQDSQGFYEQYF
few	TRBV28	TRBJ2-1	NA	14	TGTGCCAGCAGTTTTTTTAGCTCCTACAATGAGCAGTTCTTC	CASSFFSSYNEQFF
NA	TRBV7-2	TRBJ1-4	TRBD1	16	TGTGCCAGCAGTTTTGCGGGACAGGGGGGGAATGAAAAACTGTTTTTT	CASSFAGQGGNEKLFF
NA	TRBV9	TRBJ1-1	NA	13	TGTGCCAGCAGCGCCGAGCCGAACACTGAAGCTTTCTTT	CASSAEPNTEAFF
NA	TRBV19	TRBJ2-7	NA	15	TGTGCCAGTAGTATCCTCCTCGGGGGACGGTACGAGCAGTACTTC	CASSILLGGRYEQYF
NA	TRBV6-1	TRBJ2-5	TRBD1	14	TGTGCCAGCAGTGAGGACAGGGGGCGGGAGACCCAGTACTTC	CASSEDRGRETQYF
NA	TRBV19	TRBJ2-2	NA	15	TGTGCCAGCCGGACTCGTCCACAGAACACCGGGGAGCTGTTTTTT	CASRTRPQNTGELFF
NA	TRBV9	TRBJ2-7	NA	14	TGTGCCAGCAGCGTAGGCGGTAGCGGCTACGAGCAGTACTTC	CASSVGGSGYEQYF
NA	TRBV6-5	TRBJ2-7	TRBD1	15	TGTGCCAGCAGAGGGGGGACAGGGGTTTCCTACGAGCAGTACTTC	CASRGGTGVSYEQYF
many	TRBV7-9	TRBJ1-6	NA	16	TGTGCCAGCAGCTTAGGATCCGGGTTCTATAATTCACCCCTCCACTTT	CASSLGSGFYNSPLHF
NA	TRBV20-1	TRBJ1-2	NA	9	TGCAGTGCCAGTCGTGGCTACACCTTC	CSASRGYTF
NA	TRBV5-1	TRBJ1-4	NA	14	TGCGCCAGCAGCTTGGGGACTAAGGAGGAAAAACTGTTTTTT	CASSLGTKEEKLFF
NA	TRBV9	TRBJ2-5	TRBD1	16	TGTGCCAGCAGCGTGGCCACGGGACAGGCGGGGGAGACCCAGTACTTC	CASSVATGQAGETQYF
NA	TRBV5-4	TRBJ2-7	TRBD2	16	TGTGCCAGCAGCCCCGGGACTAGCGGGTTTCTCTACGAGCAGTACTTC	CASSPGTSGFLYEQYF
NA	TRBV6-5	TRBJ2-3	NA	15	TGTGCCAGCAGTTGGTCTGGCGGATCCACAGATACGCAGTATTTT	CASSWSGGSTDTQYF
NA	TRBV13	TRBJ2-2	TRBD1	15	TGTGCCAGCAGGAAGACAGGGATGAACACCGGGGAGCTGTTTTTT	CASRKTGMNTGELFF
NA	TRBV11-2	TRBJ2-1	NA	14	TGTGCCAGCAGCTTAGCGGGAACCTACAATGAGCAGTTCTTC	CASSLAGTYNEQFF
NA	TRBV25-1	TRBJ2-7	NA	13	TGTGCCAGCAGTGAATTGGACAGCTACGAGCAGTACTTC	CASSELDSYEQYF
NA	TRBV5-1	TRBJ2-1	TRBD1	14	TGCGCCAGCAGCACACAGGGGGCAGCCAATGAGCAGTTCTTC	CASSTQGAANEQFF
few	TRBV3-1/TRBV3-2	TRBJ1-4	NA	18	TGTGCCAGCAGCCCCAACGGTCACAGGGTCTCACTGAGAGAAAAACTGTTTTTT	CASSPNGHRVSLREKLFF
NA	TRBV5-8	TRBJ2-2	NA	16	TGTGCCAGCAGTCTTTGGGTGGGGCGCGGCACCGGGGAGCTGTTTTTT	CASSLWVGRGTGELFF
NA	TRBV6-5	TRBJ2-1	TRBD2	13	TGTGCCAGCAGGCTAGCGGGAGCGGATGAGCAGTTCTTC	CASRLAGADEQFF
NA	TRBV10-1	TRBJ1-1	NA	15	TGCGCCAGCAGTGAGTCCCGAGGGATGAACACTGAAGCTTTCTTT	CASSESRGMNTEAFF
NA	TRBV3-1/TRBV3-2	TRBJ2-1	NA	13	TGTGCCAGCAGCCAACTCCTGAGGGGGGAGCAGTTCTTC	CASSQLLRGEQFF
NA	TRBV3-1/TRBV3-2	TRBJ1-1	NA	12	TGTGCCAGCAGCCAGGGACTGCGTGAAGCTTTCTTT	CASSQGLREAFF
NA	TRBV28	TRBJ2-7	NA	13	TGTGCCAGCAGTTTATCCGGCCGACAAGGGCAGTACTTC	CASSLSGRQGQYF
NA	TRBV7-2	TRBJ2-6	NA	16	TGTGCCAGCAGCCCCCAGGGGACCTCTGGGGCCAACGTCCTGACTTTC	CASSPQGTSGANVLTF
NA	TRBV6-5	TRBJ1-2	NA	15	TGTGCCAGCAACAACGGTCCGGGGAGTAACTATGGCTACACCTTC	CASNNGPGSNYGYTF
NA	TRBV18	TRBJ1-1	NA	16	TGTGCCAGCTCACCATCCCAGGGGATAATGAACACTGAAGCTTTCTTT	CASSPSQGIMNTEAFF
once	TRBV4-2	TRBJ2-3	TRBD1	17	TGTGCCAGCAGCCAAGAACCGGGACAGGGTATGGGAGATACGCAGTATTTT	CASSQEPGQGMGDTQYF
NA	TRBV6-1	TRBJ1-5	TRBD1	20	TGTGCCAGCAGTGAGAAACCAGGACAGGGGGTATTATTTAGCAATCAGCCCCAGCATTTT	CASSEKPGQGVLFSNQPQHF
NA	TRBV10-3	TRBJ1-1	TRBD1	15	TGTGCCATCAGAGCACAGGGGGCGCGGGCCACTGAAGCTTTCTTT	CAIRAQGARATEAFF
NA	TRBV15	TRBJ2-3	TRBD1	15	TGTGCCACCAGCAGACGAGACAGGGAAACAGATACGCAGTATTTT	CATSRRDRETDTQYF
NA	TRBV7-9	TRBJ2-7	NA	15	TGTGCCAGCAGCGGGCGATTGGGGCTGCCCTACGAGCAGTACTTC	CASSGRLGLPYEQYF
NA	TRBV3-1/TRBV3-2	TRBJ2-1	NA	15	TGTGCCAGCAGCCCTGCTAGTTCCCGCCCTCGAGAGCAGTTCTTC	CASSPASSRPREQFF
NA	TRBV29-1	TRBJ2-5	TRBD2	14	TGCAGCTCCACCGGCGGACTAGTCGGGGAGACCCAGTACTTC	CSSTGGLVGETQYF
once	TRBV6-4	TRBJ1-2	NA	11	TGTGCCAGCAGTGCTTACTATGGCTACACCTTC	CASSAYYGYTF